This T cell receptor beta chain is from a study of blood T cells in healthy people across ages (dated by TCRdb to the mid-2010s). General notes on the study: In model experiments, roughly one uniquely barcoded TCR beta cDNA molecule per two T cells was captured by template switching. To track age-related changes in TCR beta repertoire diversity, the study relied on deep sequencing normalized with unique cDNA molecular identifiers. Four age groups were formed from the donors: young (average approximately 15 years), middle-aged (around 37), aged (around 62) and long-lived (more than 75). To avoid experimental bias, donors of different ages were randomly spread across the sequencing lanes. Using the same blood draw, the study looked at two additional independent replicas of 1 million unique cDNA reads for two donors, one aged 18 to 30 and the other aged 80 or older.

Results the study describes overall, beyond this receptor: The long-lived group showed more naive CD4+ T cells, fewer expanded clones and increased TCR diversity than the aged group, suggesting age selection. Observed TCR beta diversity per million T cells fell roughly linearly with age, and a significant reduction was already apparent by age roughly 40. Estimates of total diversity from one million sequenced T cells were regarded as lower bounds and underestimates. Conclusive comparison of naive and antigen-experienced compartments was prevented by the profiling of bulk unsorted PBMCs. Donor CMV infection status was unknown, potentially confounding age-related changes in expanded clonotypes. There was a strong correlation between observed TCR beta diversity and the percentage of naive T cells measured by flow cytometry.

As concerns this clonotype: What this receptor recognizes is not known. No base quality values were provided; no much bigger clone lies one nucleotide off.

The library came from 5' RACE. The data were produced on an Illumina HiSeq 2500. A second PCR of about 6 to 12 cycles was run with a J-beta primer mix and a sample-barcoded 5' primer. Each TCR beta cDNA molecule received a unique molecular identifier from a template-switch 5' adaptor carrying 12 random nucleotides. Each sample yielded at least 2.5 million CDR3-containing paired-end reads. All of the RNA was converted into first-strand cDNA using the Mint cDNA synthesis kit, with a TRBC-specific oligonucleotide serving as the primer. All cDNA was treated with uracil-DNA glycosylase and then went through a first 18-cycle PCR with the universal primers M1SS and BC2_uni_R. Regarding the original processing steps: For normalization, 1 million high-quality reads, each with a distinct molecular identifier, were randomly selected from each sample. Instead of being binned into consensus sequences, reads with shared molecular identifiers were discarded. MiTCR, run with a Q25 quality threshold and the strictest error-elimination algorithm, handled CDR3 identification, clonotype clustering and error correction. A nonparametric unseen species model with Euler transformation was used to estimate lower-bound total TCR beta diversity. TCRdb took the public reads, trimmed them with fastp at Q25, ran MiXCR for clone calling and kept in-frame beta chains. CDR3 protein sequences are deduplicated, and each keeps its most common genes and DNA. The V and J calls, along with clone size, are taken from TCRdb and not from the paper's own processing. This sample comprises around 800,000 distinct CDR3 sequences, about 62% of them detected only once. The ten most abundant clones make up about 27% of the sample.

The donors were about 40 Caucasian individuals from Russia, aged roughly 6 to 90 years, who were systemically healthy. Roughly 11 milliliters of peripheral blood were drawn from each donor into EDTA-treated Vacutainer tubes. Ficoll-Paque density-gradient centrifugation was used to isolate PBMCs, with at least 6.5 million per sample. Trizol reagent was used to extract total RNA from PBMCs, with at least 6 micrograms per sample. For every donor, an aliquot of PBMCs went through flow cytometry to measure the percentages of naive CD45RAhigh/CD27high T cells. Per the germline V gene, KGHDR is the CDR1 and SFDVKD is the CDR2. The CDR3 holds 12 amino acids from the cysteine to the phenylalanine. Left in the record is the CDR3 DNA by itself, 36 bases read in frame from the first base. V sheds 2 bases and J sheds 6 bases, leaving 3 bases between their ends.

This TCR derives from a man younger than 45 in good health. Sequences were obtained from blood. This sequence uses TRBV24-1 and TRBJ2-2; no D gene is confidently identified. The DNA reads as follows: TGTGCCACCAGTGATTCCCCCGGGGAGCTGTTTTTT. Translated, it reads CATSDSPGELFF.